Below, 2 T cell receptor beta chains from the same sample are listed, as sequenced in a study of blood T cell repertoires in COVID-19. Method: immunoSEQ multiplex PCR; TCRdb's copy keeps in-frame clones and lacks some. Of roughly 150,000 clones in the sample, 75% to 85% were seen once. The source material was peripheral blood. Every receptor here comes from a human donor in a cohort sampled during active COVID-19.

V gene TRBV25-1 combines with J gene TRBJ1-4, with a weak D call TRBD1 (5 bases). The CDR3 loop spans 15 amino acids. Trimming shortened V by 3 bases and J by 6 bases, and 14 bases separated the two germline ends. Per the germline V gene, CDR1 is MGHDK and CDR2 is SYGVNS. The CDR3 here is CASSDRDRTHEKLFF. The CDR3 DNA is TGTGCCAGCAGTGACCGCGACAGAACCCATGAAAAACTGTTTTTT. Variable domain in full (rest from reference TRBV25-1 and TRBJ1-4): EADIYQTPRYLVIGTGKKITLECSQTMGHDKMYWYQQDPGMELHLIHYSYGVNSTEKGDLSSESTVSRIRTEHFPLTLESARPSHTSQYLCASSDRDRTHEKLFFGSGTQLSVL.

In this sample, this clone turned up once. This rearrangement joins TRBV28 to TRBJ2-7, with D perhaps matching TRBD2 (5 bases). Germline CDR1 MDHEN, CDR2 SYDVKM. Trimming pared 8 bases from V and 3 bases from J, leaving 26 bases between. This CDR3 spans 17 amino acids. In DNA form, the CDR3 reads TGTGCCAGCGGAGCGGAGGCCGCAGTCTCCCCCCTCTACGAGCAGTACTTC. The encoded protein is CASGAEAAVSPLYEQYF.